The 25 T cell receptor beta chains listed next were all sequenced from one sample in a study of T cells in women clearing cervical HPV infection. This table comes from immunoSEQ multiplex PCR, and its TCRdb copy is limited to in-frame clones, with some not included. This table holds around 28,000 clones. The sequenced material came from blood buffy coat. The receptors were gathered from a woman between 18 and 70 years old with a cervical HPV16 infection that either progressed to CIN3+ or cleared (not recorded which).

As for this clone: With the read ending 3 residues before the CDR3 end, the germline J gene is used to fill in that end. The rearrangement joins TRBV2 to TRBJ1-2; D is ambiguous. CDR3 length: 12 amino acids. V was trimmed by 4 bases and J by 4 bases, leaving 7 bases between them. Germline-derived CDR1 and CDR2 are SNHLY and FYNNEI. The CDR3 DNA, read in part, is TGTGCCAGCAGTGTGGCCGCCTATGGC. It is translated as CASSVAAYG. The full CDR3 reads CASSVAAYGYTF. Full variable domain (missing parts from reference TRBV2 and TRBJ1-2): EPEVTQTPSHQVTQMGQEVILRCVPISNHLYFYWYRQILGQKVEFLVSFYNNEISEKSEIFDDQFSVERPDGSNFTLKIRSTKLEDSAMYFCASSVAAYGYTFGSGTRLTVV.

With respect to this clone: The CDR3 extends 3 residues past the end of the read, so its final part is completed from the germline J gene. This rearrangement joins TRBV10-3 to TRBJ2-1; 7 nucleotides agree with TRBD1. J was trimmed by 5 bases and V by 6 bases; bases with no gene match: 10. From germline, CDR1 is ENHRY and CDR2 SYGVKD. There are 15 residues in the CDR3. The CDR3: CAIRTDRAKDNEQFF. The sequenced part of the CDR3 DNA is TGTGCCATCAGGACCGACAGGGCCAAAGACAATGAG.

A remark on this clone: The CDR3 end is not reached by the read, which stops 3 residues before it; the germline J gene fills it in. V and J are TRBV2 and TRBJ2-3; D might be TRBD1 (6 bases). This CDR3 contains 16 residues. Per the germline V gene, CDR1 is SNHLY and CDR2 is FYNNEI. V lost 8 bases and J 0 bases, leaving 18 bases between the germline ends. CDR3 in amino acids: CASQDRSSFSTDTQYF. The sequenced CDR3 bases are TGTGCCAGCCAGGACAGATCTTCTTTCAGCACAGATACG.

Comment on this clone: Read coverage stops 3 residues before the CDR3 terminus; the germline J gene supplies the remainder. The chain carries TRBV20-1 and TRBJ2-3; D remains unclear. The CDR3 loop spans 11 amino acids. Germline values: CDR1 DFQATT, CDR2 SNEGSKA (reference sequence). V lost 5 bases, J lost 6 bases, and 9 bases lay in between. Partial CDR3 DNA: TGCAGTGCTTACTCCCCCGATACG. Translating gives CSAYSPDT. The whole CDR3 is CSAYSPDTQYF.

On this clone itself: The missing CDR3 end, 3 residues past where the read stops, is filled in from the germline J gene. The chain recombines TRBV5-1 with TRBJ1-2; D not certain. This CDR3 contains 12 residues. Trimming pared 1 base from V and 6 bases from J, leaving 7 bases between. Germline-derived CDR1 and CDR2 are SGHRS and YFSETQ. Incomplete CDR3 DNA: TGCGCCAGCAGCTTGTGGCAGGATGGC. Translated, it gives CASSLWQDG. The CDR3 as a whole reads CASSLWQDGYTF. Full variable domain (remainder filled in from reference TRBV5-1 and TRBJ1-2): KAGVTQTPRYLIKTRGQQVTLSCSPISGHRSVSWYQQTPGQGLQFLFEYFSETQRNKGNFPGRFSGRQFSNSRSEMNVSTLELGDSALYLCASSLWQDGYTFGSGTRLTVV.

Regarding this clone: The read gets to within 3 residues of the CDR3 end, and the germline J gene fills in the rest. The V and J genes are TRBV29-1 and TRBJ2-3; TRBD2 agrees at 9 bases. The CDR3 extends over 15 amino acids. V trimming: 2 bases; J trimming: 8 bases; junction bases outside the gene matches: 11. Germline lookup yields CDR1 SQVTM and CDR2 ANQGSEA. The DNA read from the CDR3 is TGCAGCGTTGAAAGGCTAGCGGGAATTCAGGGTACG. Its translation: CSVERLAGIQGT. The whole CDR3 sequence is CSVERLAGIQGTQYF.

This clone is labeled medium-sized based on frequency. The CDR3 DNA, read in part, is TGTGCCAGCAGTGCTCCGCGGACAGGGACGAACACCGGGGAG. The encoded protein is CASSAPRTGTNTGE. In full, the CDR3 is CASSAPRTGTNTGELFF. V and J are TRBV2 and TRBJ2-2, with 8 bases lining up with TRBD1. The sequence runs out 3 residues before the end of the CDR3; the remainder is reconstructed from the germline J gene. The CDR3 is 17 amino acids. V shed 4 bases and J 0 bases; nucleotides not matched to a gene: 7. Looked up from germline, CDR1 is SNHLY and CDR2 is FYNNEI.

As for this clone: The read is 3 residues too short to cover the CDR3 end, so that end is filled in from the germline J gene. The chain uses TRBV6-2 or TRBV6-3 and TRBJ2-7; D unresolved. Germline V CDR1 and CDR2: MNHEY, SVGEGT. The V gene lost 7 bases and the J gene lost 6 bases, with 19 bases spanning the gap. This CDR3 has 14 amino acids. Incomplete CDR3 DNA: TGTGCCAGCACAGCCCCTAGTGGTCGTCGCGAG. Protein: CASTAPSGRRE. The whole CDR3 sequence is CASTAPSGRREQYF.

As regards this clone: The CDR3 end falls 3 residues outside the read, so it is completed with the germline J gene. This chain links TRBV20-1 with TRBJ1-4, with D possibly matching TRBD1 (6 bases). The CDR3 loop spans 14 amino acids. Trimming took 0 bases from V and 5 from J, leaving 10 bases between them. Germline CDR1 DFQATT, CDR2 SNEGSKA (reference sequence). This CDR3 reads CSARERGKNEKLFF. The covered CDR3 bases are TGCAGTGCTAGAGAAAGGGGGAAGAATGAAAAA.

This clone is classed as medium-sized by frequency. Incomplete CDR3 DNA: TGTGCCACCAGGGACAGACGTTACGAGACC. It yields the protein CATRDRRYET. The whole CDR3 protein is CATRDRRYETQYF. The chain employs TRBV19 and TRBJ2-5; 7 nucleotides align to TRBD1. The CDR3 extends 3 residues past the end of the read, so its final part is completed from the germline J gene. The CDR3 totals 13 residues. The V segment lost 10 bases and the J segment 5 bases; nucleotides outside the gene matches: 10. The germline V gene has CDR1 LNHDA and CDR2 SQIVND (reference sequence).

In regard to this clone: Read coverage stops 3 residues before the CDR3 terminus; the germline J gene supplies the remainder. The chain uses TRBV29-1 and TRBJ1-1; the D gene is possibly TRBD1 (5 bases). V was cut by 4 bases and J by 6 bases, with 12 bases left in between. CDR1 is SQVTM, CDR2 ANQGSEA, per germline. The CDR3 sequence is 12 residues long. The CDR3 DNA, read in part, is TGCAGCGTTGCGGTACTACAGGCTGAA. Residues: CSVAVLQAE. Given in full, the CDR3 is CSVAVLQAEAFF.

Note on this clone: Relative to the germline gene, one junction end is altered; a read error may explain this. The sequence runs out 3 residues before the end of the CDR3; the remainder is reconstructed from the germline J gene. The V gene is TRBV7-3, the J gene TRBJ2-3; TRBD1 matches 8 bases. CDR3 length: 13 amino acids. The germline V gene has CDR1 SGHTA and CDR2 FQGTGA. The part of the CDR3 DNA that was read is TGTGCCAGCAGCCAGGACAGGGCAGAGACG. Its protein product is CASSQDRAET. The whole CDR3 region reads CASSQDRAETQYF.

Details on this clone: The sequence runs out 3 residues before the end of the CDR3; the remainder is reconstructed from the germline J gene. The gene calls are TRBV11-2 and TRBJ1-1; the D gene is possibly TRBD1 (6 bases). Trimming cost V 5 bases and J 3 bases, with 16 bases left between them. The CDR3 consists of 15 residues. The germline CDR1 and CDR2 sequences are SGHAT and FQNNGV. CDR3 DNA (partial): TGTGCCAGCAGCCCGGGCCAGGGGCGGTACACTGAA. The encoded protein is CASSPGQGRYTE. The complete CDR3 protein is CASSPGQGRYTEAFF.

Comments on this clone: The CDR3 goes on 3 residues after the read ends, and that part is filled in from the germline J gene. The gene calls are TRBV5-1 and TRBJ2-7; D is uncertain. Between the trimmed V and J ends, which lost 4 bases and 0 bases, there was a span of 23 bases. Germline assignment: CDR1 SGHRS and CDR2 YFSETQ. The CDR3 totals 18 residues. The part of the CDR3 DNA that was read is TGCGCCAGCAGCCTCATCTCACCCGCAGGCCCGCTCTCCTACGAG. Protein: CASSLISPAGPLSYE. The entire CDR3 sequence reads CASSLISPAGPLSYEQYF.

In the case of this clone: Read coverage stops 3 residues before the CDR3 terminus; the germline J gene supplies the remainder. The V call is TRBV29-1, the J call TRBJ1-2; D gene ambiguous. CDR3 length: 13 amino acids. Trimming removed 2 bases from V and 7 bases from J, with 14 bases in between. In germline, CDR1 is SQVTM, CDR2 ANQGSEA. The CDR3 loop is CSVELAGWGGYTF. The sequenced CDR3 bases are TGCAGCGTTGAACTCGCGGGGTGGGGTGGC.

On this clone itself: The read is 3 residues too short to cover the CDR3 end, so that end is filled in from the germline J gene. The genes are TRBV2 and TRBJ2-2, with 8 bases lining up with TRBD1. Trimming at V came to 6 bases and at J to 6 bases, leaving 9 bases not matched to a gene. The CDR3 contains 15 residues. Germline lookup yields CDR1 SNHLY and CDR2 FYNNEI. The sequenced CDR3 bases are TGTGCCAGCAGCCGCGGACAGGGAAATCCCGGGGAG. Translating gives CASSRGQGNPGE. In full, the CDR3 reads CASSRGQGNPGELFF.

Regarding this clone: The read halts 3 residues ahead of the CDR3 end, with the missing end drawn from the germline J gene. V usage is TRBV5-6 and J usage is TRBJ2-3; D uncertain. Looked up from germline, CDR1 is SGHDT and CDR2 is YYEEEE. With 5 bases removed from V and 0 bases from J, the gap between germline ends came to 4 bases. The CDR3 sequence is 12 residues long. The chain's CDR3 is CASSSSTDTQYF. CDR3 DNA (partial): TGTGCCAGCAGTTCGAGCACAGATACG.

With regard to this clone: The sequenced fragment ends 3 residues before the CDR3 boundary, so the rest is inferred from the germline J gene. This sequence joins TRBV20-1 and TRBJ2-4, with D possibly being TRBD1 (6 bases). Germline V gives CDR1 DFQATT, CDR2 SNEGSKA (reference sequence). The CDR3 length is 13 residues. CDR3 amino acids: CSARPPSDRTQYF. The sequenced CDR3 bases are TGCAGTGCTCGCCCACCATCCGACAGGACT.

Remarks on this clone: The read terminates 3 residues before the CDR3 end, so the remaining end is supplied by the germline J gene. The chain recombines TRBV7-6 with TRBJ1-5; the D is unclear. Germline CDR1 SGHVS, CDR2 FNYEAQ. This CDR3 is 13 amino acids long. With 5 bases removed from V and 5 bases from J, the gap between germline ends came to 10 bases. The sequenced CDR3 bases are TGTGCCAGCAGCCCAAGCTTATATCAGCCC. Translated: CASSPSLYQP. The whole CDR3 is CASSPSLYQPQHF. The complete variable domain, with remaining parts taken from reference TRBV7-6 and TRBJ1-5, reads GAGVSQSPRYKVTKRGQDVALRCDPISGHVSLYWYRQALGQGPEFLTYFNYEAQQDKSGLPNDRFSAERPEGSISTLTIQRTEQRDSAMYRCASSPSLYQPQHFGDGTRLSIL.

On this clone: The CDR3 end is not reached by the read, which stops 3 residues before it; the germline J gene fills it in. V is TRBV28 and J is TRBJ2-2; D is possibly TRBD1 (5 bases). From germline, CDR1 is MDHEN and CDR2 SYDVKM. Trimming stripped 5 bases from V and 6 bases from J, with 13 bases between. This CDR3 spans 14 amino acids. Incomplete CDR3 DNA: TGTGCCAGCAGTACCCAGGGTGGGGCCGGGGAG. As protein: CASSTQGGAGE. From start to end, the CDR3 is CASSTQGGAGELFF.

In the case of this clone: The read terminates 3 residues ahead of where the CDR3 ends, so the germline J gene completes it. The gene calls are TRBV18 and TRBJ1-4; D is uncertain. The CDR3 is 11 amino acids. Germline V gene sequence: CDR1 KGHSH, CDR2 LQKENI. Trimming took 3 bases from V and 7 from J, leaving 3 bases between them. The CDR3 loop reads CASSPSEKLFF. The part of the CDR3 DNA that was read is TGTGCCAGCTCACCTAGTGAAAAA.

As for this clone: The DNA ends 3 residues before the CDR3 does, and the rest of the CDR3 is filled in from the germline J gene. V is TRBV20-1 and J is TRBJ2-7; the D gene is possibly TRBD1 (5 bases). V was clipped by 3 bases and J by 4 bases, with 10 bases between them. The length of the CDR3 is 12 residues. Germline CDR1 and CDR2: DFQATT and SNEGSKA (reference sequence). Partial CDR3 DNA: TGCAGTGCTAGTACTACAGGATACGAG. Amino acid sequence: CSASTTGYE. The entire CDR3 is CSASTTGYEQYF.

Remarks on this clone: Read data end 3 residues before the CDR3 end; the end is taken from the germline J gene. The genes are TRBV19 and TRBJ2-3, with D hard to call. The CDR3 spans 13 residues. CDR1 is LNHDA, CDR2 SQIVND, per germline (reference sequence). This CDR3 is CASSPNTEETQYF. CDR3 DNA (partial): TGTGCCAGTAGTCCTAACACAGAAGAGACG.

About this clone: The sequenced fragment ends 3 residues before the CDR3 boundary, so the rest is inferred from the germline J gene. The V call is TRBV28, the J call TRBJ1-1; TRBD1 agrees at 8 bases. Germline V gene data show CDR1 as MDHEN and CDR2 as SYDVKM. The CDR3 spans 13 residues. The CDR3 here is CASSPRQGLGAFF. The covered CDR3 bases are TGTGCCAGCAGTCCCCGACAGGGGCTGGGA.

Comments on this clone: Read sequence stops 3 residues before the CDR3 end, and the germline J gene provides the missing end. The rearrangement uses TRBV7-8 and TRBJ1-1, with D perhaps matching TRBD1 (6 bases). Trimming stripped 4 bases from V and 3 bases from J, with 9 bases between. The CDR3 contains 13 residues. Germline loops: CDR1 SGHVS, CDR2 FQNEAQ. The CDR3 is CASSYGQHTEAFF. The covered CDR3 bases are TGTGCCAGCAGCTACGGACAGCACACTGAA.